These 28 T cell receptor beta chains were all obtained from the same sample, sequenced in a study of PD-1 blockade in classical Hodgkin lymphoma (dated by TCRdb to 2020 to 2022). The library relied on the immunoSEQ multiplex PCR assay. TCRdb obtained this table from immuneACCESS and retained in-frame rearrangements with V and J assigned. These tables miss some clones; where compared with another copy, unresolved V genes account for less than half of the shortfall, and the remainder is unexplained. This sample lists about 9,900 clones; roughly 72% were detected once. Roughly 10% of the sample is in the top ten clones. Per the publication, the time point label means: cycle 4 day 1 (C4D1), after five to seven weeks of nivolumab. Every trial patient had relapsed following autologous stem cell transplantation, and prior brentuximab vedotin exposure was what differed among cohorts A, B and C. A Miltenyi CD8+ T cell isolation kit was used for magnetic negative selection to purify CD8+ T cells from thawed PBMCs.

The sample in question was CD8+ T cells from blood, obtained before the fourth cycle of nivolumab. The receptors stem from a human donor with classical Hodgkin lymphoma.

This chain links TRBV30 with TRBJ2-2, with 7 bases that match TRBD1. Trimming cost V 6 bases and J 6 bases; bases outside gene matches: 13. Germline assignment: CDR1 GTSNPN and CDR2 SVGIG (reference sequence). The CDR3 is 15 residues long. The CDR3 bases are TGTGCCTGCCTTCAAGGGGGCAGGGATGCCGGGGAGCTGTTTTTT. Protein product: CACLQGGRDAGELFF.

This chain joins TRBV27 and TRBJ1-1; possibly TRBD1 for D (6 bases). The V end was cut by 5 bases, the J end by 0 bases, with 10 bases between. This CDR3 is built from 14 residues. Germline V gives CDR1 MNHEY, CDR2 SMNVEV (reference sequence). CDR3 DNA sequence: TGTGCCAGCAGTCTACAGGGTATGAACACTGAAGCTTTCTTT. This encodes CASSLQGMNTEAFF.

The chain recombines TRBV7-9 with TRBJ2-7, with D perhaps matching TRBD1 or TRBD2 (6 bases each). Per germline, CDR1 SEHNR and CDR2 FQNEAQ (reference sequence). V lost 5 bases and J lost 2, with 13 bases in between. The CDR3 is 14 residues long. In nucleotides, the CDR3 is TGTGCCAGCAGCCGATCAGGGGAGGCCTACGAGCAGTACTTC. Translating gives CASSRSGEAYEQYF.

The V and J genes are TRBV10-3 and TRBJ2-5; D may be TRBD1 (5 bases). The DNA matches TRBJ2-7 better at its end, which makes the J call doubtful. CDR1 ENHRY and CDR2 SYGVKD come from the germline V gene. This CDR3 is built from 14 residues. CDR3 residues: CAISDRAVSYEQYF. For the CDR3, the DNA is TGTGCCATCAGTGACAGGGCGGTCTCCTACGAGCAGTACTTC.

This clone has just a few counts. V and J are TRBV2 and TRBJ2-7, with 9 bases matching TRBD1. Germline V gene lookup returns CDR1 SNHLY and CDR2 FYNNEI. The ends lost 7 bases at V and 0 bases at J; junction bases unmatched: 7. The CDR3 length is 15 residues. The CDR3 loop is CASNPGQGTSYEQYF. CDR3 in DNA: TGTGCCAGCAACCCAGGACAGGGGACCTCCTACGAGCAGTACTTC.

V and J are TRBV7-9 and TRBJ2-7; D is possibly TRBD2 (5 bases). Germline-derived CDR1 and CDR2 are SEHNR and FQNEAQ (reference sequence). CDR3 length: 15 amino acids. Trimming removed 5 bases from V and 4 bases from J, with 18 bases in between. DNA of the CDR3: TGTGCCAGCAGCCCCACCGGGAACGATATATACGAGCAGTACTTC. Its translation: CASSPTGNDIYEQYF.

This clone occurred once. This rearrangement joins TRBV4-1 to TRBJ1-2; D is ambiguous. The V and J ends lost 0 bases and 2 bases respectively, with 7 bases between them. The germline gives CDR1 MGHRA, CDR2 YSYEKL. This CDR3 region has 14 residues. CDR3 bases: TGCGCCAGCAGCCAAGAGGGAGGGAACTATGGCTACACCTTC. Encoded protein: CASSQEGGNYGYTF.

The chain combines TRBV9 with TRBJ1-2; 11 positions agree with TRBD1. The germline V gene encodes CDR1 SGDLS and CDR2 YYNGEE. The CDR3 has 15 residues. The ends lost 0 bases at V and 4 bases at J; junction bases unmatched: 2. DNA of the CDR3: TGTGCCAGCAGCGTAGGGACAGGGGGCCCCTATGGCTACACCTTC. Translation: CASSVGTGGPYGYTF. The entire variable domain, with the rest obtained from reference TRBV9 and TRBJ1-2, is as follows: DSGVTQTPKHLITATGQRVTLRCSPRSGDLSVYWYQQSLDQGLQFLIQYYNGEERAKGNILERFSAQQFPDLHSELNLSSLELGDSALYFCASSVGTGGPYGYTFGSGTRLTVV.

This clone was counted a few times. This chain joins TRBV18 and TRBJ1-4; the D gene is possibly TRBD1 (5 bases). The germline gives CDR1 KGHSH, CDR2 LQKENI. V shed 2 bases and J shed 3 bases, with 7 bases lying between them. CDR3 length: 14 amino acids. The CDR3 protein is CASSPAGSNEKLFF. The CDR3 DNA sequence: TGTGCCAGCTCACCAGCAGGGTCTAATGAAAAACTGTTTTTT.

The chain joins TRBV7-7 to TRBJ2-5, with a tentative D call TRBD1 (5 bases). The CDR3 is 14 residues long. V gave up 1 base and J gave up 4 bases, with 10 bases separating them. CDR1 SSHAT and CDR2 FNYEAQ come from the germline V gene (reference sequence). The CDR3 coding sequence is TGTGCCAGCAGCTTAGAACTTCAGGGAGAGACCCAGTACTTC. It is translated as CASSLELQGETQYF.

The rearrangement uses TRBV7-8 and TRBJ1-2, with 7 positions matching TRBD1. V dropped 2 bases and J dropped 7; count of bases not matched to a gene: 16. CDR3 length equals 17 residues. Germline V CDR1 and CDR2: SGHVS, FQNEAQ. CDR3 in DNA: TGTGCCAGCAGCTTACACCCCACGACAGGGCTGGGAGGTGGCTACACCTTC. Protein: CASSLHPTTGLGGGYTF. Together with reference TRBV7-8 and TRBJ1-2, the CDR3 gives the full variable domain: GAGVSQSPRYKVAKRGQDVALRCDPISGHVSLFWYQQALGQGPEFLTYFQNEAQLDKSGLPSDRFFAERPEGSVSTLKIQRTQQEDSAVYLCASSLHPTTGLGGGYTFGSGTRLTVV.

The chain combines TRBV28 with TRBJ1-2, with D possibly being TRBD1 (6 bases). The germline V gene encodes CDR1 MDHEN and CDR2 SYDVKM. The V gene lost 3 bases and the J gene lost 8 bases, with 16 bases spanning the gap. CDR3 length: 14 amino acids. CDR3 protein: CASSFYGGRWGYTF. The CDR3 DNA reads TGTGCCAGCAGTTTTTATGGGGGGCGCTGGGGCTACACCTTC.

This chain joins TRBV9 and TRBJ2-7, with 12 bases identical to TRBD2. Germline-derived CDR1 and CDR2 are SGDLS and YYNGEE. The CDR3 has 15 amino acids. Losses at the gene ends were 4 bases for V and 5 bases for J; bases not matched to a gene: 7. The CDR3 DNA is TGTGCCAGCAGCCTGGATGGACTAGCGGGGAACGAGCAGTACTTC. It translates to CASSLDGLAGNEQYF.

CDR3 DNA: TGTGCCAGCAGTCCATCGAAATACGCTAGTTTTAATGAAAAACTGTTTTTT. Its translation is CASSPSKYASFNEKLFF. The rearrangement links TRBV27 to TRBJ1-4; unclear D gene. V lost 5 bases and J 4 bases, leaving 20 bases between the germline ends. There are 17 residues in the CDR3. The V gene's germline CDR1 is MNHEY and CDR2 SMNVEV (reference sequence).

This clone has just one count. The CDR3 DNA is TGTGCCAGCAGCGCCACAGGGCTAGCGTGGGATACGCAGTATTTT. This gives the protein CASSATGLAWDTQYF. The rearrangement joins TRBV9 to TRBJ2-3; perhaps D is TRBD1 or TRBD2 (6 bases each). The CDR3 is made up of 15 amino acids. Trimming removed 3 bases from V and 6 bases from J, with 17 bases in between. Germline V gene data show CDR1 as SGDLS and CDR2 as YYNGEE.

The CDR3 DNA is TGTGCCAGCAGCGATTCGGATACGCAGTATTTT. This encodes CASSDSDTQYF. The chain is built from TRBV7-6 and TRBJ2-3; no clear D gene. From germline, CDR1 is SGHVS and CDR2 FNYEAQ. CDR3 length equals 11 residues. V was shortened by 5 bases and J by 6 bases, with 6 bases between the two germline ends.

The chain recombines TRBV5-5 with TRBJ2-2; no clear D gene. CDR1 and CDR2 (germline): SGHKS, YYEKEE (reference sequence). The CDR3 extends over 13 amino acids. V was pared by 2 bases and J by 3 bases, with 5 bases between. The CDR3 sequence is CASSFGHTGELFF. The CDR3 DNA sequence: TGTGCCAGCAGCTTCGGTCACACCGGGGAGCTGTTTTTT.

The rearrangement uses TRBV29-1 and TRBJ2-1; 8 bases agree with TRBD2. Trimming took 4 bases from V and 0 from J; bases not matched to a gene: 5. Germline CDR1 SQVTM, CDR2 ANQGSEA. The CDR3 spans 15 residues. CDR3 nucleotide sequence: TGCAGCGTTGGACTAGCGTCCCGCTCCTACAATGAGCAGTTCTTC. As protein: CSVGLASRSYNEQFF.

V usage is TRBV28 and J usage is TRBJ2-1, with D perhaps matching TRBD1 (5 bases). This CDR3 comprises 16 residues. In germline, CDR1 is MDHEN, CDR2 SYDVKM. V was pared by 6 bases and J by 0 bases, with 15 bases between. CDR3 protein: CASSSRASSSYNEQFF. The CDR3 DNA reads as TGTGCCAGCAGCTCCAGGGCTTCGAGCTCCTACAATGAGCAGTTCTTC.

This clone was detected only a few times. This chain links TRBV6-5 with TRBJ2-1, with 13 bases that match TRBD2. Trimming at V came to 6 bases and at J to 7 bases, leaving 3 bases not matched to a gene. The CDR3 is made up of 14 amino acids. Germline V lookup: CDR1 MNHEY, CDR2 SVGAGI. CDR3 protein: CASSWGLAGNEQFF. CDR3 nucleotides: TGTGCCAGCAGCTGGGGACTAGCGGGAAATGAGCAGTTCTTC.

The chain employs TRBV2 and TRBJ2-3, with a tentative D call TRBD2 (6 bases). This CDR3 contains 14 residues. Germline-derived CDR1 and CDR2 are SNHLY and FYNNEI. The ends were cut back, 6 bases at V and 1 base at J, with 11 bases in the middle. The CDR3 reads CASRGASGTDTQYF. CDR3 DNA sequence: TGTGCCAGCAGGGGCGCTAGCGGCACAGATACGCAGTATTTT.

This clone turned up a few times. The chain carries TRBV10-1 and TRBJ1-1, with D possibly matching TRBD1 (6 bases). This CDR3 has 14 amino acids. V was clipped by 5 bases and J by 1 base, with 11 bases between them. Germline loops: CDR1 WNHNN, CDR2 SYGVQD (reference sequence). The DNA for the CDR3 is TGCGCCAGCAGTCGCGGGACAACGAACACTGAAGCTTTCTTT. Residues: CASSRGTTNTEAFF.

The gene calls are TRBV27 and TRBJ2-1; D is unclear. This CDR3 contains 14 residues. From germline, CDR1 is MNHEY and CDR2 SMNVEV (reference sequence). V was pared by 2 bases and J by 0 bases, with 5 bases between. The CDR3 DNA follows: TGTGCCAGCAGTTTAGAGAGCTCCTACAATGAGCAGTTCTTC. Amino acid sequence: CASSLESSYNEQFF.

J is TRBJ2-3 and V is TRBV28; the match to TRBD2 covers 9 bases. The V segment lost 6 bases and the J segment 4 bases; nucleotides outside the gene matches: 11. The CDR3 runs to 16 residues. Germline V gene lookup returns CDR1 MDHEN and CDR2 SYDVKM. This CDR3 reads CASSLRGGRAADTQYF. DNA of the CDR3: TGTGCCAGCAGCCTTAGGGGCGGGAGGGCCGCAGATACGCAGTATTTT.

This clone was picked up a small number of times. This chain joins TRBV28 and TRBJ2-1; TRBD2 agrees at 14 bases. The J segment lost 8 bases and the V segment lost 4 bases, leaving 10 bases of the junction unmatched. Germline V gene sequence: CDR1 MDHEN, CDR2 SYDVKM. The CDR3 extends over 17 amino acids. Here the CDR3 DNA reads TGTGCCAGCAGTTCTCCGGGACTAGCGGGAGTTGGGTATGAGCAGTTCTTC. This gives the protein CASSSPGLAGVGYEQFF.

This clone was seen once. The CDR3 coding sequence is TGTGCCAGCAGCTACTCCGAGGGGAGTCCCGAGGCCTACGAGCAGTACTTC. Translating it yields CASSYSEGSPEAYEQYF. The genes are TRBV13 and TRBJ2-7; D is perhaps TRBD1 or TRBD2 (5 bases each). The CDR3 spans 17 residues. V lost 4 bases and J 2 bases, leaving 21 bases between the germline ends. Germline V CDR1 and CDR2: PRHDT, FYEKMQ (reference sequence).

This clone was seen only a few times. The V and J genes are TRBV27 and TRBJ1-5; 7 nucleotides match TRBD1. This CDR3 is built from 15 residues. Looked up from germline, CDR1 is MNHEY and CDR2 is SMNVEV (reference sequence). Unmatched junction bases numbered 2, after V lost 2 bases and J lost 1 base. CDR3 sequence: CASSLATGSNQPQHF. DNA of the CDR3: TGTGCCAGCAGTTTAGCGACAGGGAGCAATCAGCCCCAGCATTTT.

This rearrangement joins TRBV6-5 to TRBJ2-5; 9 bases line up with TRBD2. V shed 2 bases, J shed 4 bases, and the junction held 5 bases outside the gene matches. Germline V gene sequence: CDR1 MNHEY, CDR2 SVGAGI. The CDR3 runs to 15 residues. CDR3 sequence: CASSYRGGLAETQYF. CDR3 nucleotide sequence: TGTGCCAGCAGTTACCGAGGGGGACTAGCAGAGACCCAGTACTTC.